The 5 T cell receptor beta chains below all came from one sample that was sequenced in a study of response to subunit inactivated influenza vaccine. Via MiXCR, TCRdb re-called the RT-PCR reads, giving one row per CDR3 protein. The sample lists approximately 230,000 distinct CDR3 sequences, 9% to 15% occurring once. The material was non-naive T cells sorted from PBMCs, obtained 14 days before vaccination. These receptors originate from a man between 45 and 60 years old who received an inactivated influenza vaccine.

This clonotype was seen more than once but under ten times. A much larger clone differs by one base, so this may be a read error. The gene calls are TRBV25-1 and TRBJ2-3; TRBD1 agrees at 8 bases. This CDR3 comprises 14 residues. V lost 11 bases and J lost 5; bases outside the gene matches: 12. CDR1 MGHDK and CDR2 SYGVNS come from the germline V gene. CDR3 amino acids: CACTDRGSLDTQYF. In nucleotides, the CDR3 is TGTGCCTGCACAGACAGGGGATCTTTAGATACGCAGTATTTT.

This chain joins TRBV10-3 and TRBJ1-1, with a possible D match to TRBD1 (5 bases). The germline V and J ends were trimmed by 3 bases and 4 bases, with 15 bases remaining between them. CDR1 is ENHRY, CDR2 SYGVKD, per germline. The length of the CDR3 is 15 residues. Written as DNA, the CDR3 is TGTGCCATCAGTGACCCGGGACGATCGGGCACTGAAGCTTTCTTT. Translated, it gives CAISDPGRSGTEAFF.

The rearrangement joins TRBV12-3 or TRBV12-4 to TRBJ2-2; D might be TRBD2 (5 bases). Trimming stripped 3 bases from V and 6 bases from J, with 11 bases between. This CDR3 spans 14 amino acids. The CDR3 coding sequence is TGTGCCAGCAGTTTTGGGGAGTTGGCCGGGGAGCTGTTTTTT. Translating it yields CASSFGELAGELFF.

This clonotype has just a few counts. CDR3 in DNA: TGTGCCAGCAGCTCGACTAGCGGTCCTACGAAGCAGTACTTC. This codes for CASSSTSGPTKQYF. The chain employs TRBV7-8 and TRBJ2-7; 9 nucleotides agree with TRBD2. The V and J ends lost 4 bases and 8 bases, in that order; junction bases with no gene match: 9. Germline V gene sequence: CDR1 SGHVS, CDR2 FQNEAQ. This CDR3 has 14 amino acids. The entire variable domain, with the rest obtained from reference TRBV7-8 and TRBJ2-7, is as follows: GAGVSQSPRYKVAKRGQDVALRCDPISGHVSLFWYQQALGQGPEFLTYFQNEAQLDKSGLPSDRFFAERPEGSVSTLKIQRTQQEDSAVYLCASSSTSGPTKQYFGPGTRLTVT.

This clonotype was recorded many times. This sequence joins TRBV10-3 and TRBJ1-2; 8 nucleotides agree with TRBD1. Germline assignment: CDR1 ENHRY and CDR2 SYGVKD. The CDR3 loop spans 13 amino acids. With V trimmed by 6 bases and J by 6 bases, 6 bases remained unmatched. The CDR3 region has the DNA TGTGCCATCAGCCGACAGGGGAACAATGGCTACACCTTC. Encoded protein: CAISRQGNNGYTF.